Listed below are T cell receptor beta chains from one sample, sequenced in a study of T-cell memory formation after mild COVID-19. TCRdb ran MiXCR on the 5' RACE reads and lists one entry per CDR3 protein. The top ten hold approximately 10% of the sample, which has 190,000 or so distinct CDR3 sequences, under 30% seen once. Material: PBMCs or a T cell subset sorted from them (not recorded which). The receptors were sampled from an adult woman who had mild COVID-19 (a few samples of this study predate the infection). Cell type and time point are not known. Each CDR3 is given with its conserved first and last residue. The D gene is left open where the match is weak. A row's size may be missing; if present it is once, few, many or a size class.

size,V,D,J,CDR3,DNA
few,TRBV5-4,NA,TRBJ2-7,CASSFSPYEQYF,TGTGCCAGCAGCTTTAGCCCCTACGAGCAGTACTTC
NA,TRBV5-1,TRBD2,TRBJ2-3,CASSRGEADTQYF,TGCGCCAGCAGCCGGGGGGAGGCGGATACGCAGTATTTT
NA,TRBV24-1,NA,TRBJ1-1,CATSGGTEAFF,TGTGCCACCAGTGGCGGGACTGAAGCTTTCTTT
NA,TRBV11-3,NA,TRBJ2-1,CASSGRHPRTPDDEQFF,TGTGCCAGCAGCGGAAGGCATCCGCGGACCCCCGACGATGAGCAGTTCTTC
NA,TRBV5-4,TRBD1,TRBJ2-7,CASSLGTGEAYEQYF,TGTGCCAGCAGCTTAGGGACAGGGGAGGCCTACGAGCAGTACTTC
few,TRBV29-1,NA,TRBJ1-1,CSVMGGRNTEAFF,TGCAGCGTTATGGGGGGTCGGAACACTGAAGCTTTCTTT
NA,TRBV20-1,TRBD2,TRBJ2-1,CSATGTSGRAGYEQFF,TGCAGTGCGACCGGGACTAGCGGGAGGGCCGGTTATGAGCAGTTCTTC
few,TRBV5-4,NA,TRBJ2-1,CASSLIPGDEQFF,TGTGCCAGCAGCTTGATTCCCGGAGATGAGCAGTTCTTC
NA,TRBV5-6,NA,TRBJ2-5,CASSSSQGETQYF,TGTGCCAGCAGCTCATCCCAAGGGGAGACCCAGTACTTC
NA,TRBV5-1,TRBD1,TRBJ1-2,CASSSDRKNGYTF,TGCGCCAGCAGCTCGGACAGGAAGAATGGCTACACCTTC
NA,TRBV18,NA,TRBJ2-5,CASSPGQPQETQYF,TGTGCCAGCTCACCAGGCCAACCCCAAGAGACCCAGTACTTC
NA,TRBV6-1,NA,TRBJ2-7,CASSPRSGVGYEQYF,TGTGCCAGCAGTCCTCGATCGGGGGTTGGCTACGAGCAGTACTTC
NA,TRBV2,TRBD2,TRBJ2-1,CASSLRGLAGWNNEQFF,TGTGCCAGCAGTCTCCGGGGGCTAGCGGGGTGGAACAATGAGCAGTTCTTC
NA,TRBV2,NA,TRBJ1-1,CASNGQPTTEAFF,TGTGCCAGCAACGGACAGCCGACGACTGAAGCTTTCTTT
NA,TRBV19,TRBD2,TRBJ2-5,CASSQAGGRETQYF,TGTGCCAGTAGTCAAGCGGGGGGCCGGGAGACCCAGTACTTC
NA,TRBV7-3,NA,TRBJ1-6,CASSLKGLPNSPLHF,TGTGCCAGCAGCTTAAAGGGCCTGCCCAATTCACCCCTCCACTTT